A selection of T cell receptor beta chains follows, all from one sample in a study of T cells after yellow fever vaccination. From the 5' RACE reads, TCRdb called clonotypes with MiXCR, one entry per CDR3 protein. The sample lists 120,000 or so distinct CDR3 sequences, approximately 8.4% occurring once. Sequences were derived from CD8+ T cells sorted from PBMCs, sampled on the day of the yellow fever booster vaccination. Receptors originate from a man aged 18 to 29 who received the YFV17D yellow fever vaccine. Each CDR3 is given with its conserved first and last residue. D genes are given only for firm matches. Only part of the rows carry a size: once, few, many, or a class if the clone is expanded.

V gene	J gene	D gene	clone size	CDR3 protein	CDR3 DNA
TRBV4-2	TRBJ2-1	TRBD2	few	CATRLAGYNEQFF	TGTGCCACCCGACTAGCGGGGTACAATGAGCAGTTCTTC
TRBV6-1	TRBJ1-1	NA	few	CASSALLSGTDGSLNTEAFF	TGTGCCAGCAGTGCCCTCCTATCCGGGACGGACGGAAGCTTGAACACTGAAGCTTTCTTT
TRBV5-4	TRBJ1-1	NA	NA	CASSARPGTMNTEAFF	TGTGCCAGCAGCGCACGGCCGGGAACCATGAACACTGAAGCTTTCTTT
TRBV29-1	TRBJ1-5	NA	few	CSASITGDNNQPQHF	TGCAGCGCCAGCATTACCGGAGACAACAATCAGCCCCAGCATTTT
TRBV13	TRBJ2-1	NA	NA	CASTGTNPSTFF	TGTGCCAGCACCGGGACCAACCCGAGCACGTTCTTC
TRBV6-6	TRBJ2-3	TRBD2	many	CASSWTSADTQYF	TGTGCCAGCAGTTGGACTAGCGCAGATACGCAGTATTTT
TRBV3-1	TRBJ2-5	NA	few	CASSHGRSLQETQYF	TGTGCCAGCAGCCACGGCAGAAGCTTACAAGAGACCCAGTACTTC
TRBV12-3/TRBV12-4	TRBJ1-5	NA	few	CASSIGPDSNQPQHF	TGTGCCAGCAGTATTGGTCCGGATAGCAATCAGCCCCAGCATTTT
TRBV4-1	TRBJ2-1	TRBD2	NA	CASSQVGLAVYNEQFF	TGCGCCAGCAGCCAAGTAGGACTAGCGGTCTACAATGAGCAGTTCTTC
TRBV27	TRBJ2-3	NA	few	CASSPQKTDTQYF	TGTGCCAGCAGCCCGCAAAAGACAGATACGCAGTATTTT
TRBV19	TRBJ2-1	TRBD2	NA	CASKLSPSGASYNEQFF	TGTGCCAGTAAGCTTTCTCCTAGCGGGGCCTCCTACAATGAGCAGTTCTTC
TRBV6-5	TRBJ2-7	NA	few	CASSYWRDGLVYF	TGTGCCAGCAGTTACTGGAGGGACGGTCTAGTGTACTTC
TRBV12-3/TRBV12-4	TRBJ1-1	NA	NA	CASSPFLGGTEAFF	TGTGCCAGCAGCCCCTTCTTGGGAGGGACTGAAGCTTTCTTT
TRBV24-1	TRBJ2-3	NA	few	CATWSTWVWTSLADTQYF	TGTGCCACCTGGAGTACCTGGGTCTGGACTTCGTTAGCAGATACGCAGTATTTT
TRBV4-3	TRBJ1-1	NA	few	CASSQDAGPDTEAFF	TGCGCCAGCAGCCAAGATGCAGGGCCGGACACTGAAGCTTTCTTT
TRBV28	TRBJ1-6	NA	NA	CASSWTGRYNSPLHF	TGTGCCAGCAGTTGGACGGGTCGCTATAATTCACCCCTCCACTTT
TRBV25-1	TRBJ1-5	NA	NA	CASSLRGEGQPQHF	TGTGCCAGCAGCCTCCGAGGGGAAGGTCAGCCCCAGCATTTT
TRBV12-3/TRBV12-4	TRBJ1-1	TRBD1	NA	CASSFWTGGSSEAFF	TGTGCCAGCAGTTTTTGGACAGGGGGTTCCTCTGAAGCTTTCTTT
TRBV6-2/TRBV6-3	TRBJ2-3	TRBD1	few	CASSYSTGHTQYF	TGTGCCAGCAGTTACTCGACAGGGCATACGCAGTATTTT
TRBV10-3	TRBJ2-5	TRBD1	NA	CAISPGQGNQETQYF	TGTGCCATCAGTCCGGGACAGGGAAACCAAGAGACCCAGTACTTC
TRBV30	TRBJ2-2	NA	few	CAWSVDGELFF	TGTGCCTGGAGTGTAGACGGGGAGCTGTTTTTT
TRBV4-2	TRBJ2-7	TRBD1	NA	CASSGTDGYEQYF	TGTGCCAGCAGCGGGACAGACGGATACGAGCAGTACTTC
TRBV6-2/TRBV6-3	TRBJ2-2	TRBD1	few	CASSYVGQGAGGELFF	TGTGCCAGCAGTTACGTTGGACAGGGGGCAGGAGGGGAGCTGTTTTTT
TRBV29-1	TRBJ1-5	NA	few	CRCRQTSSLGQPQHF	TGCAGATGTCGTCAGACGTCGTCTTTAGGGCAGCCCCAGCATTTT
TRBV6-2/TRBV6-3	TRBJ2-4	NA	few	CASSPSASKNIQYF	TGTGCCAGCAGTCCCTCGGCATCGAAAAACATTCAGTACTTC
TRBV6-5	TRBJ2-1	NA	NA	CASAGSSYNEQFF	TGTGCCTCGGCGGGGAGCTCCTACAATGAGCAGTTCTTC
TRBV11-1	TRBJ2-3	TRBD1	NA	CASRRTGGGDTQYF	TGTGCCAGCAGAAGGACAGGGGGAGGAGATACGCAGTATTTT
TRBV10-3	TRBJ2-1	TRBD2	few	CAIGRAGGYNEQFF	TGTGCCATAGGTCGAGCGGGGGGCTACAATGAGCAGTTCTTC
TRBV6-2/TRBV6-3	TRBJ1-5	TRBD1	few	CASRTDREGNQPQHF	TGTGCCAGCAGGACCGACAGGGAAGGCAATCAGCCCCAGCATTTT
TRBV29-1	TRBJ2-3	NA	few	CSVDLGSPDTQYF	TGCAGCGTTGATTTAGGGTCGCCAGATACGCAGTATTTT
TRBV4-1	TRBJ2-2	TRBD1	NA	CASSQEEGRGLNTGELFF	TGCGCCAGCAGCCAAGAGGAGGGCAGGGGGCTTAACACCGGGGAGCTGTTTTTT
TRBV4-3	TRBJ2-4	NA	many	CASSQDRFPQNIQYF	TGCGCCAGCAGCCAAGACCGGTTTCCCCAAAACATTCAGTACTTC
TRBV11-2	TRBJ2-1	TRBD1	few	CASSHRDRSLNEQFF	TGTGCCAGCAGTCACCGGGACAGGTCACTCAATGAGCAGTTCTTC
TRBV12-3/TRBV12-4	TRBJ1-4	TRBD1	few	CASRKERTGADEKLFF	TGTGCCAGCAGAAAAGAAAGGACAGGGGCGGATGAAAAACTGTTTTTT
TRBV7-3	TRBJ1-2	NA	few	CASSPPGPAPPKGYTF	TGTGCCAGCAGCCCCCCTGGTCCGGCGCCACCCAAGGGCTACACCTTC
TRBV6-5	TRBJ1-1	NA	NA	CASSLERSGTEAFF	TGTGCCAGCTCCTTAGAGAGGTCGGGCACTGAAGCTTTCTTT
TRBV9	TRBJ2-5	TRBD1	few	CASSFRPGTGEETQYF	TGTGCCAGCAGCTTTAGACCCGGGACAGGGGAAGAGACCCAGTACTTC
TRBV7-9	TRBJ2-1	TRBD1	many	CASSLSTGEQFF	TGTGCCAGCAGCTTATCGACAGGGGAGCAGTTCTTC
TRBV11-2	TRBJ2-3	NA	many	CASSHGIDTQYF	TGTGCCAGCAGCCACGGGATAGATACGCAGTATTTT
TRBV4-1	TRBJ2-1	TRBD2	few	CASSRQGTSGTYNEQFF	TGCGCCAGCAGCCGGCAAGGGACTAGCGGAACCTACAATGAGCAGTTCTTC
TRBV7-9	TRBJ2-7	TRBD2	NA	CASSLGPTGLLYEQYF	TGTGCCAGCAGCTTAGGCCCCACGGGACTACTCTACGAGCAGTACTTC
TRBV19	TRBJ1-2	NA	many	CASKGGGYTF	TGTGCCAGTAAGGGAGGTGGCTACACCTTC
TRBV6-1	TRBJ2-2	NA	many	CASSAPDGGRGWTGELFF	TGTGCCAGCAGTGCGCCCGACGGGGGCAGGGGTTGGACCGGGGAGCTGTTTTTT
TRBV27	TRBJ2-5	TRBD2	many	CASSLLAGGRETQYF	TGTGCCAGCAGTTTACTAGCGGGGGGGCGGGAGACCCAGTACTTC
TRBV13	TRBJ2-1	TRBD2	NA	CASCWTSGGDEQFF	TGTGCCAGCTGCTGGACTAGCGGGGGTGATGAGCAGTTCTTC
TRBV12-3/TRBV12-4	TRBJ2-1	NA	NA	CASSPGNSGEQFF	TGTGCCAGCAGTCCAGGGAATTCGGGGGAGCAGTTCTTC
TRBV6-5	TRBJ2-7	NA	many	CASAPGLGYAYEQYF	TGTGCCAGCGCTCCGGGGTTGGGATATGCCTACGAGCAGTACTTC
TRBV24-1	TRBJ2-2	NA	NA	CATTSVTGELFF	TGTGCCACCACATCGGTCACCGGGGAGCTGTTTTTT